These T cell receptor beta chains were read from a single sample in a study of T cell responses to AZD1222 COVID-19 vaccine. The repertoire was sequenced with immunoSEQ multiplex PCR; TCRdb's copy has only in-frame clones and lacks some. The data contain over 100,000 clones, 88% of them singletons. The sequences come from peripheral blood, collected on day 0 of MenACWY control vaccination. The receptors derive from an adult in good health. Both conserved end residues are part of each CDR3. The D gene is left open where the match is weak. Not all rows give a size; the values are once, few, many and, for expanded clones, a class.

v_call	j_call	d_call	clone_size	cdr3_nt	cdr3_aa
TRBV6-1	TRBJ2-1	TRBD1	NA	TGTGCCAGCAGTGAGGACAGGGGGTCTCGGGAGCAGTTCTTC	CASSEDRGSREQFF
TRBV2	TRBJ2-7	TRBD1	NA	TGTGCCAGGCAAGACTTAGGGCCGACAGGGCGCGAGGGCGAGCAGTACTTC	CARQDLGPTGREGEQYF
TRBV3-1/TRBV3-2	TRBJ2-1	TRBD2	NA	TGTGCCAGCAGCCGACGAGCGGGAGGAACCTACAATGAGCAGTTCTTC	CASSRRAGGTYNEQFF
TRBV5-1	TRBJ2-6	NA	NA	TGCGCCAGCAGCGAACGGCCGGGGTCTGGGGCCAACGTCCTGACTTTC	CASSERPGSGANVLTF
TRBV19	TRBJ2-7	NA	NA	TGTGCCAGTAGTGGGGACGGACGGGGTCGGCGACAGTACTTC	CASSGDGRGRRQYF
TRBV10-3	TRBJ2-3	TRBD2	NA	TGTGCCATCAGTGAGGGCGGGAGGGTGACAGATACGCAGTATTTT	CAISEGGRVTDTQYF
TRBV6-5	TRBJ2-3	NA	NA	TGTGCCAGCCGGATCCGAGGGTCAGATACGCAGTATTTT	CASRIRGSDTQYF
TRBV4-3	TRBJ1-2	TRBD1	NA	TGCGCCAGCAGCCAAGTAATGGGGACAGGGAGGTCTGGCTACACCTTC	CASSQVMGTGRSGYTF
TRBV7-9	TRBJ2-7	NA	NA	TGTGCCAGCAGCCCACCCAGGGGGGACCACGAGCAGTACTTC	CASSPPRGDHEQYF
TRBV29-1	TRBJ1-1	NA	once	TGCAGCGTTGGACGGATGAACACTGAAGCTTTCTTT	CSVGRMNTEAFF
TRBV6-6	TRBJ2-6	NA	NA	TGTGCCAGCAGTTTAACGACCCGCTCTGGGGCCAACGTCCTGACTTTC	CASSLTTRSGANVLTF